This T cell receptor (beta chain) came from a study of cytomegalovirus exposure and HLA in healthy donors. Profiling relied on immunoSEQ multiplex PCR, and the TCRdb table lists in-frame clones only, not all of them. The repertoire holds roughly 180,000 clones, approximately 89% seen once, with around 7.2% in the top ten. Worth noting for this clone: Its matching antigen is unknown.

Study observations and caveats: Altogether, 150 to 200 TCR beta chains were recorded as cytomegalovirus-associated.

The sequenced material came from PBMCs. This receptor was taken from a man aged 25-45 years in good health and CMV-seropositive.

The CDR3 region is CASSEALRGLPLGDTQYF. In DNA, the CDR3 is TGTGCCAGCAGTGAAGCGCTTAGGGGACTCCCGTTGGGCGATACGCAGTATTTT. This rearrangement joins TRBV2 to TRBJ2-3; possible D gene TRBD2, 6 bases. Germline loops: CDR1 SNHLY, CDR2 FYNNEI. The CDR3 is 18 amino acids. V lost 0 bases and J lost 6, with 22 bases in between.